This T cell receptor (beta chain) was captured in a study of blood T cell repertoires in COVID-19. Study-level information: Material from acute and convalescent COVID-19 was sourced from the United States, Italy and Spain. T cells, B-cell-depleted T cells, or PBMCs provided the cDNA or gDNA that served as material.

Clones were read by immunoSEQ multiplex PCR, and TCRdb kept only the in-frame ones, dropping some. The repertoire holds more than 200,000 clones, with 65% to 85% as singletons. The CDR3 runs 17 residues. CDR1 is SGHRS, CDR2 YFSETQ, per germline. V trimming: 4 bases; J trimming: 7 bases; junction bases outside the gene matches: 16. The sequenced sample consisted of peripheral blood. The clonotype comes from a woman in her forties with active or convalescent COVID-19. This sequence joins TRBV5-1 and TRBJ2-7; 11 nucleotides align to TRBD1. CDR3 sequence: CASSPKPPGQGDWEQYF. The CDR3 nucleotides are TGCGCCAGCAGCCCTAAACCACCGGGACAGGGGGATTGGGAGCAGTACTTC.